The 29 T cell receptor beta chains reported below all come from one sample, sequenced in a study of CD8+CD57+ T cells in acquired aplastic anemia. Researchers used genomic DNA as the template to profile TCR beta VDJ and CDR3. Via MiXCR, TCRdb re-called the reads, giving one row per CDR3 protein. Counted here are some 130,000 distinct CDR3 sequences, around 41% occurring once; the ten biggest clones make up 8% to 9%. The sequenced sample consisted of sorted CD4+, CD8+, or CD8+CD57+ T cells (not recorded which) from PBMCs. These receptors were taken from a human donor in good health, serving as a control.

This clonotype was seen a handful of times. This sequence joins TRBV29-1 and TRBJ1-1; D remains ambiguous. Germline assignment: CDR1 SQVTM and CDR2 ANQGSEA. V was pared by 3 bases and J by 5 bases, with 7 bases between. The CDR3 is 11 residues long. For the CDR3, the DNA is TGCAGCGTTGATCTGGGGACTGAAGCTTTCTTT. As protein: CSVDLGTEAFF.

This clonotype was observed at least ten times. V usage is TRBV9 and J usage is TRBJ2-3, with D uncertain. CDR1 and CDR2 (germline): SGDLS, YYNGEE. V gave up 0 bases and J gave up 0 bases, with 8 bases separating them. This CDR3 region has 15 residues. Here the CDR3 DNA reads TGTGCCAGCAGCGTAGGTCACGGGAGCACAGATACGCAGTATTTT. It specifies CASSVGHGSTDTQYF.

This clonotype has only one observation. The V call is TRBV2, the J call TRBJ2-7; 10 bases agree with TRBD2. The CDR3 consists of 16 residues. Trimming took 4 bases from V and 1 from J; bases not matched to a gene: 7. Germline CDR1 SNHLY, CDR2 FYNNEI. The CDR3 DNA reads as TGTGCCAGCAGTGCCCCTATAGCGGGGGGATCCTACGAGCAGTACTTC. Amino acids: CASSAPIAGGSYEQYF.

The V call is TRBV10-2, the J call TRBJ2-7; a weak D match, TRBD2 (6 bases). CDR1 and CDR2 (germline): WSHSY, SAAADI. Trimming left V 7 bases short and J 5 bases short, with 18 bases between. CDR3 length equals 14 residues. The CDR3 region has the DNA TGCGCCAGCACCTCTGGGAGGAGGGTGCACGAGCAGTACTTC. Translated: CASTSGRRVHEQYF.

This clonotype was counted ten times or more. V is TRBV9 and J is TRBJ1-2; 10 bases are shared with TRBD1. CDR1 SGDLS and CDR2 YYNGEE come from the germline V gene. V shed 3 bases, J shed 4 bases, and the junction held 9 bases outside the gene matches. The CDR3 consists of 16 residues. The CDR3 protein is CASSDIGTGVGYGYTF. CDR3 in DNA: TGTGCCAGCAGCGACATCGGGACAGGGGTTGGCTATGGCTACACCTTC.

The chain links TRBV19 to TRBJ1-5; D remains unclear. This CDR3 has 13 amino acids. Germline V gives CDR1 LNHDA, CDR2 SQIVND (reference sequence). Deletions cut 2 bases from V and 7 bases from J, with 9 bases between. Here the CDR3 DNA reads TGTGCCAGTAGTATAAGGTCAGAACAGCCCCAGCATTTT. Translation gives CASSIRSEQPQHF.

The CDR3 coding sequence is TGTGCCAGCTCACCACCACAGGGCGGAGGTGCCTACACCTTC. It yields the protein CASSPPQGGGAYTF. The chain carries TRBV18 and TRBJ1-2, with D maybe TRBD1 (6 bases). V was clipped by 0 bases and J by 10 bases, with 15 bases between them. The CDR3 contains 14 residues. Looked up from germline, CDR1 is KGHSH and CDR2 is LQKENI.

Concerning this clonotype: A much larger clone differs from this one at a single base, so this may be a read error. In DNA, the CDR3 is TGTGCCAGCAGCCCCCATTGGGTTACAACTAGTGAAAAACTGTTTTTT. Translated, it gives CASSPHWVTTSEKLFF. The chain is built from TRBV11-2 and TRBJ1-4; D call uncertain. This CDR3 is 16 amino acids long. Germline V gene data show CDR1 as SGHAT and CDR2 as FQNNGV.

DNA of the CDR3: TGTGCCAGCAGCGCGACAGGGAATTCACCCCTCCACTTT. It translates to CASSATGNSPLHF. The gene calls are TRBV7-9 and TRBJ1-6, with 7 bases aligning to TRBD1. The CDR3 runs 13 residues. Germline V gene lookup returns CDR1 SEHNR and CDR2 FQNEAQ (reference sequence). V trimming: 5 bases; J trimming: 7 bases; junction bases outside the gene matches: 2.

This clonotype was observed at least ten times. The chain links TRBV5-1 to TRBJ1-1, with TRBD1 identical over 8 bases. The germline gives CDR1 SGHRS, CDR2 YFSETQ. The length of the CDR3 is 14 residues. J gave up 5 bases and V 5 bases, and 8 bases lay outside the gene matches. CDR3 nucleotide sequence: TGCGCCAGCAGACGCGGACAGGGTGGGACTGAAGCTTTCTTT. This gives the protein CASRRGQGGTEAFF.

This clonotype has ten or more counts. The chain combines TRBV20-1 with TRBJ2-5, with D unclear. The V and J ends lost 5 bases and 0 bases respectively, with 10 bases between them. CDR3 length: 13 amino acids. Germline CDR1 and CDR2: DFQATT and SNEGSKA (reference sequence). This CDR3 reads CSAVHWYQETQYF. The CDR3 coding sequence is TGCAGTGCTGTACATTGGTACCAAGAGACCCAGTACTTC.

This clonotype was observed a single time. This chain connects TRBV4-1 to TRBJ2-7; D unclear. The V and J ends lost 3 bases and 4 bases respectively, with 13 bases between them. Germline lookup yields CDR1 MGHRA and CDR2 YSYEKL. The CDR3 length is 14 residues. The CDR3 loop reads CASSHRVAVYEQYF. CDR3 nucleotide sequence: TGCGCCAGCAGCCACCGAGTCGCAGTTTACGAGCAGTACTTC.

The rearrangement links TRBV30 to TRBJ2-3, with TRBD2 matching over 8 bases. CDR3 length equals 16 residues. Trimming cost V 4 bases and J 2 bases; bases outside gene matches: 11. Germline V CDR1 and CDR2: GTSNPN, SVGIG (reference sequence). The CDR3: CAWMAEVAGPTDTQYF. The CDR3 DNA is TGTGCCTGGATGGCGGAGGTAGCGGGGCCCACAGATACGCAGTATTTT.

This clonotype was counted at least ten times. The chain is built from TRBV7-9 and TRBJ2-6, with D possibly being TRBD2 (7 bases). This CDR3 is built from 16 residues. Germline CDR1 SEHNR, CDR2 FQNEAQ (reference sequence). V was shortened by 5 bases and J by 4 bases, with 15 bases between the two germline ends. In nucleotides, the CDR3 is TGTGCCAGCAGCCCCATCCGGGGGGCGGGGGCCAACGTCCTGACTTTC. This translates into CASSPIRGAGANVLTF.

With regard to this clonotype: A much more abundant neighbour one base away suggests this may be a read error. The chain uses TRBV5-4 and TRBJ2-1; 7 bases agree with TRBD2. This CDR3 is built from 15 residues. Germline CDR1 reads SGHNT; CDR2 reads YYREEE (reference sequence). CDR3 protein: CASSLGLADYSEQFF. CDR3 in DNA: TGTGCCAGCAGCTTGGGTCTAGCGGATTACAGTGAGCAGTTCTTC.

The CDR3 nucleotides read TGTGCCAGCACAGAGGGACTAGCGGGAGACAGGGAGCAGTACTTC. Protein sequence: CASTEGLAGDREQYF. The chain has TRBV18 and TRBJ2-7; 14 bases agree with TRBD2. J lost 7 bases, V lost 8 bases, and 10 bases had no gene match. Germline CDR1 reads KGHSH; CDR2 reads LQKENI. The CDR3 consists of 15 residues. Together with reference TRBV18 and TRBJ2-7, the CDR3 gives the full variable domain: NAGVMQNPRHLVRRRGQEARLRCSPMKGHSHVYWYRQLPEEGLKFMVYLQKENIIDESGMPKERFSAEFPKEGPSILRIQQVVRGDSAAYFCASTEGLAGDREQYFGPGTRLTVT.

The V gene is TRBV7-9, the J gene TRBJ1-1; tentatively, D is TRBD1 (5 bases). This CDR3 contains 11 residues. Trimming left V 2 bases short and J 11 bases short, with 9 bases between. CDR1 is SEHNR and CDR2 is FQNEAQ in the germline V gene (reference sequence). The CDR3 protein is CASSLKGEAFF. The CDR3 DNA reads as TGTGCCAGCAGCTTAAAAGGGGAGGCTTTCTTT. Full variable domain (rest looked up from reference TRBV7-9 and TRBJ1-1): DTGVSQNPRHKITKRGQNVTFRCDPISEHNRLYWYRQTLGQGPEFLTYFQNEAQLEKSRLLSDRFSAERPKGSFSTLEIQRTEQGDSAMYLCASSLKGEAFFGQGTRLTVV.

This clonotype was detected a few times. The chain is built from TRBV2 and TRBJ1-5; 10 nucleotides line up with TRBD1. CDR1 SNHLY and CDR2 FYNNEI come from the germline V gene. CDR3 length equals 21 residues. V trimming: 1 base; J trimming: 2 bases; junction bases outside the gene matches: 17. Here the CDR3 DNA reads TGTGCCAGCAGTGAAGGCCCTGGACAGGGGGTCTATATTCCCGGCAATCAGCCCCAGCATTTT. This sequence encodes CASSEGPGQGVYIPGNQPQHF. Drawing the rest from reference TRBV2 and TRBJ1-5, the complete variable domain is EPEVTQTPSHQVTQMGQEVILRCVPISNHLYFYWYRQILGQKVEFLVSFYNNEISEKSEIFDDQFSVERPDGSNFTLKIRSTKLEDSAMYFCASSEGPGQGVYIPGNQPQHFGDGTRLSIL.

At least ten counts were recorded for this clonotype. The chain recombines TRBV6-1 with TRBJ2-1; D possibly corresponds to TRBD1 (8 bases). From germline, CDR1 is MNHNS and CDR2 SASEGT. The CDR3 consists of 13 residues. V lost 3 bases and J lost 10, with 13 bases in between. The CDR3 DNA follows: TGTGCCAGCAGTGAGGACAGGGAGGGGGAGCAGTTCTTC. Its protein product is CASSEDREGEQFF.

This clonotype was detected ten times or more. The chain employs TRBV6-1 and TRBJ2-7; no reliable D call. The CDR3 runs 13 residues. From germline, CDR1 is MNHNS and CDR2 SASEGT. The V end was cut by 5 bases, the J end by 0 bases, with 8 bases between. CDR3 region: CASSQGVSYEQYF. CDR3 in DNA: TGTGCCAGCAGTCAAGGAGTCTCCTACGAGCAGTACTTC.

This clonotype was observed a handful of times. V and J are TRBV15 and TRBJ1-6; D gene ambiguous. V was shortened by 4 bases and J by 10 bases, with 14 bases between the two germline ends. This CDR3 is 14 amino acids long. The V gene's germline CDR1 is LNHNV and CDR2 YYDKDF (reference sequence). The CDR3 spells CATSNPGRFSPLHF. The CDR3 DNA follows: TGTGCCACCAGCAATCCCGGGAGATTCTCACCCCTCCACTTT.

This clonotype was detected a few times. This chain links TRBV5-1 with TRBJ1-3; 9 positions agree with TRBD1. Looked up from germline, CDR1 is SGHRS and CDR2 is YFSETQ. The CDR3 covers 17 residues. J gave up 6 bases and V 4 bases, and 14 bases lay outside the gene matches. The DNA of the CDR3 is TGCGCCAGCAGCCCGGGTATAGGACAGGGGCTGACAAACACCATATATTTT. It specifies CASSPGIGQGLTNTIYF.

The chain joins TRBV2 to TRBJ2-5; no clear D. V was shortened by 2 bases and J by 3 bases, with 7 bases between the two germline ends. CDR3 length: 13 residues. CDR1 and CDR2 from the germline V gene are SNHLY and FYNNEI. This CDR3 is CASSETTEETQYF. The CDR3 bases are TGTGCCAGCAGTGAAACCACAGAAGAGACCCAGTACTTC.

This clonotype was detected only once. One end of the junction does not line up with germline, which may come from a read error. The chain carries TRBV19 and TRBJ1-4; the D is unclear. CDR3 size: 13 residues. The germline gives CDR1 LNHDA, CDR2 SQIVND (reference sequence). Here the CDR3 DNA reads TGTGCCCGTAGCGAGGACCCACTAAGGAAACTGGTTTTT. Translation: CARSEDPLRKLVF.

In its sample, this clonotype was seen many times. The rearrangement joins TRBV10-3 to TRBJ2-1; 10 nucleotides align to TRBD1. The CDR3 is 14 residues long. Germline CDR1 and CDR2: ENHRY and SYGVKD. Trimming at V came to 10 bases and at J to 5 bases, leaving 8 bases not matched to a gene. CDR3 coding DNA: TGTGCCACCGGACGGGGACAGGGGAACAATGAGCAGTTCTTC. Translation: CATGRGQGNNEQFF.

This clonotype was seen many times. V gene TRBV12-3 or TRBV12-4 combines with J gene TRBJ2-3; 8 nucleotides line up with TRBD1. Trimming cost V 7 bases and J 0 bases; bases outside gene matches: 3. The CDR3 sequence is 14 residues long. This CDR3 reads CASTQGASTDTQYF. The CDR3 coding sequence is TGTGCCAGCACTCAGGGGGCAAGCACAGATACGCAGTATTTT.

V is TRBV2 and J is TRBJ1-1, with D tentatively TRBD1 (5 bases). Per germline, CDR1 SNHLY and CDR2 FYNNEI. Between the trimmed V and J ends, which lost 8 bases and 5 bases, there was a span of 15 bases. This CDR3 comprises 13 residues. As DNA, the CDR3 is TGTGCCAGCTGGGGGTTGAGGGATACTGAAGCTTTCTTT. Its protein is CASWGLRDTEAFF.

The sample holds a few counts of this clonotype. J is TRBJ2-3 and V is TRBV9, with TRBD2 matching 8 bases. With V trimmed by 4 bases and J by 2 bases, 6 bases remained unmatched. Germline CDR1 SGDLS, CDR2 YYNGEE. The CDR3 consists of 15 residues. In DNA form, the CDR3 reads TGTGCCAGCAGCCCAGTTAGCGGGGTCACAGATACGCAGTATTTT. Protein: CASSPVSGVTDTQYF.

This clonotype was counted at least ten times. The rearrangement joins TRBV3-1 to TRBJ2-5; TRBD2 agrees at 10 bases. CDR3 length: 14 residues. Germline V gene sequence: CDR1 LGHDT, CDR2 YNNKEL (reference sequence). The J segment lost 9 bases and the V segment lost 0 bases, leaving 4 bases of the junction unmatched. The CDR3 nucleotides are TGTGCCAGCAGCCAAGATGGTCTAGCGGGGGCCCAGTACTTC. Translating gives CASSQDGLAGAQYF.